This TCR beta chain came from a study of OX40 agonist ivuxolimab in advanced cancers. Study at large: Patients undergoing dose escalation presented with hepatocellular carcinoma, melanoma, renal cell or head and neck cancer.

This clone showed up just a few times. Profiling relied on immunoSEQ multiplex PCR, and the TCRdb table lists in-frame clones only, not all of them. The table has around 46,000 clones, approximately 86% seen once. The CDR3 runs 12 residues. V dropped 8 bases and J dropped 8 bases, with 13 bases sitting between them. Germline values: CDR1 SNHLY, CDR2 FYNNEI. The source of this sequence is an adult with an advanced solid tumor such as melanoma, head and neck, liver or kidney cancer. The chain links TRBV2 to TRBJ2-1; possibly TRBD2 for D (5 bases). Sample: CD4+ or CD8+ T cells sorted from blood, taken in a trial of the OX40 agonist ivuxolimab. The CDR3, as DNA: TGTGCCAGCGAGGGTGAGGCTGATGAGCAGTTCTTC. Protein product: CASEGEADEQFF.